This T cell receptor (beta chain) came from a study of immune reconstitution after stem cell transplant in scleroderma. Trimming pared 4 bases from V and 6 bases from J, leaving 14 bases between. This CDR3 is built from 13 residues. The germline CDR1 and CDR2 sequences are DFQATT and SNEGSKA (reference sequence). TCRdb re-called the RT-PCR reads with MiXCR, one entry per CDR3 protein. This sample has thousands of distinct CDR3 sequences, with 7% to 8.5% found just once. In this sample, this clonotype is medium-sized. The receptor's source is a male donor with systemic sclerosis. The V call is TRBV20-1, the J call TRBJ2-3, with D perhaps given as TRBD1 or TRBD2 (5 bases each). This specimen was acquired before or after autologous hematopoietic stem cell transplantation (not recorded which). CDR3 DNA sequence: TGCAGTGCTATTGGGCTAGCAGGGGATACGCAGTATTTT. The encoded protein is CSAIGLAGDTQYF.